This T cell receptor beta chain was sequenced for a study of shared clonotypes between healthy human individuals. The overall study: Three CD4 naive, three CD4 memory, two CD8 naive and one CD8 memory plate were used per donor.

V lost 2 bases, J lost 0 bases, and 11 bases lay in between. This CDR3 is 16 amino acids long. Germline CDR1 MGHRA, CDR2 YSYEKL. Assay: immunoSEQ multiplex PCR; the TCRdb copy retains only in-frame clones and omits some. The sample holds some 1.5 million clones, roughly 95% seen once. Sequencing was carried out using naive CD4+ T cells sorted from blood. The subset denotes: CD45RA+ positively selected. The sequence derives from a man between 25 and 39 years old in good health. The V gene is TRBV4-1, the J gene TRBJ2-1, with D possibly being TRBD2 (6 bases). DNA of the CDR3: TGCGCCAGCAGCCAATTGGGGAGGAGCTCCTACAATGAGCAGTTCTTC. This encodes CASSQLGRSSYNEQFF.